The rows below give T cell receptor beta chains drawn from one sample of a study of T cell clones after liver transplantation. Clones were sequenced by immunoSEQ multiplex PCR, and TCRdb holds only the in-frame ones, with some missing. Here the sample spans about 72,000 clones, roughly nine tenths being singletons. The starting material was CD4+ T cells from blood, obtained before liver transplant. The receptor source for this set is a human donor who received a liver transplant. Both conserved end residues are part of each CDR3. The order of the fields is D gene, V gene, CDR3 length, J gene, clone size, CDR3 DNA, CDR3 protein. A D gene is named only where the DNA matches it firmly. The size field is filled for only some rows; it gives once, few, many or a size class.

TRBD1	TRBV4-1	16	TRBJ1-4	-	TGCGCCAGCAGCCACCCTTCGGGGACAGGGTATGAAAAACTGTTTTTT	CASSHPSGTGYEKLFF
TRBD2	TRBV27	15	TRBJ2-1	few	TGTGCCAGCAGGCAACTAGCGGTAGGGTACAATGAGCAGTTCTTC	CASRQLAVGYNEQFF
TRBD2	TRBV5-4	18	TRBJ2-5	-	TGTGCCAGCAGCTCCGGCGGGACTAGCGGCCCCGCCTGGGGTACCCAGTACTTC	CASSSGGTSGPAWGTQYF
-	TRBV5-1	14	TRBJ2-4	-	TGCGCCAGCACTCCCGGCCAGGGACGGGACATTCAGTACTTC	CASTPGQGRDIQYF
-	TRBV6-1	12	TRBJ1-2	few	TGTGCCAGCAGTGTGCACGTAGTGGGCTACACCTTC	CASSVHVVGYTF
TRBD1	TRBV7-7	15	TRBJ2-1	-	TGTGCCAGCAGCCCGGGACAGGGCTCATACAATGAGCAGTTCTTC	CASSPGQGSYNEQFF
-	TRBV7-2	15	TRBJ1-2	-	TGTGCCAGCAGCTTAACAGGGAGTCCGGACTATGGCTACACCTTC	CASSLTGSPDYGYTF
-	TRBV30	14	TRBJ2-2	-	TGTGCCTGGAGGGACAGAGCGGACACCGGGGAGCTGTTTTTT	CAWRDRADTGELFF
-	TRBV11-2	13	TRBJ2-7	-	TGTGCCAGCAGCTTAGGCGGGACCTACGAGCAGTACTTC	CASSLGGTYEQYF
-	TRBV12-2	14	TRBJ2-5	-	TGTGCAAGTCGCAATCGTAGGACAGGGGGGACCCAGTACTTC	CASRNRRTGGTQYF
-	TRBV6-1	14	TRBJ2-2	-	TGTGCCAGCAGGCGGAGCACTTCGCCCGGGGAGCTGTTTTTT	CASRRSTSPGELFF
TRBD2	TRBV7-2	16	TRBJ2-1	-	TGTGCCAGCACCCCAGGGGCTAGCGGGATCCGCGGTGAGCAGTTCTTC	CASTPGASGIRGEQFF
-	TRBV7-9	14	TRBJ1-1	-	TGTGCCAGCAGCTTAACGGCCATGAACACTGAAGCTTTCTTT	CASSLTAMNTEAFF
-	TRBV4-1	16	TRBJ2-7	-	TGCGCCAGCAGCATCGTCGGGGGCCGGGACCCGGGCGAGCAGTACTTC	CASSIVGGRDPGEQYF
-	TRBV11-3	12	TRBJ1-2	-	TGTGCCAGCGGGATAGGGGGCTATGGCTACACCTTC	CASGIGGYGYTF
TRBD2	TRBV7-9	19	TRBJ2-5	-	TGTGCCAGCAGCTGGGAGACTAGCGGGAGGCCCAGACGGTTAGAGACCCAGTACTTC	CASSWETSGRPRRLETQYF
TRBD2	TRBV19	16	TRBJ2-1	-	TGTGCCAGTAGTCCCAGACTAGCGGGAGGGTACAATGAGCAGTTCTTC	CASSPRLAGGYNEQFF
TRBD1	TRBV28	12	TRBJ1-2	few	TGTGCCAGCAGCGGGACAGGGTTTGGCTACACCTTC	CASSGTGFGYTF
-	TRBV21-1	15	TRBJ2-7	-	TGTGCCAGCAGAAAGTACTGGACTAACTCCTACGAGCAGTACTTC	CASRKYWTNSYEQYF
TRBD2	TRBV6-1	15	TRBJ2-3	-	TGTGCCAGCAGTAGTGGCGGAGCGGGAGCAGATACGCAGTATTTT	CASSSGGAGADTQYF
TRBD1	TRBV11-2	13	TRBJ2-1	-	TGTGCCAGCAGCCTCGACAGGGAGCATGAGCAGTTCTTC	CASSLDREHEQFF
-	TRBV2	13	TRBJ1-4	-	TGTGCCAGCAGTGGAGGGACTAATGAAAAACTGTTTTTT	CASSGGTNEKLFF
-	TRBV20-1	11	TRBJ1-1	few	TGCAGTGGCCTGGCGCACACTGAAGCTTTCTTT	CSGLAHTEAFF
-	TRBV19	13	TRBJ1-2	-	TGTGCCAGTAGTATTTCTGAGGGGTATGGCTACACCTTC	CASSISEGYGYTF
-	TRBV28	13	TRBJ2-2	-	TGTGCCAGCAGTTTAATCGGTCCCGGGGAGCTGTTTTTT	CASSLIGPGELFF
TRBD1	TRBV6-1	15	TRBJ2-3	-	TGTGCCAGCAGCGAAGGGACAGGGGGCACAGATACGCAGTATTTT	CASSEGTGGTDTQYF
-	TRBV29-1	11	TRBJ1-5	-	TGCAGCGTCGGGGATGATCAGCCCCAGCATTTT	CSVGDDQPQHF
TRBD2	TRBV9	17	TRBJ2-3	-	TGTGCCAGCAGCCCCCGACTAGCGGGACTTAGCACAGATACGCAGTATTTT	CASSPRLAGLSTDTQYF
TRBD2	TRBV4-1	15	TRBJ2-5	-	TGCGCCAGCAGCTCCCGTGGACTAGCGGGAGAGACCCAGTACTTC	CASSSRGLAGETQYF
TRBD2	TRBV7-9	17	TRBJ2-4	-	TGTGCCAGCAGCTTTGGACTAGCGGGATCTGAACAAAACATTCAGTACTTC	CASSFGLAGSEQNIQYF
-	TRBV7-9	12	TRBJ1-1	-	TGTGCCCATCTAAAAACGAACACTGAAGCTTTCTTT	CAHLKTNTEAFF
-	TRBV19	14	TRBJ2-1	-	TGTGCCAGTAGTACCGATAGACCGGGACGGCGGTTGTTCTTC	CASSTDRPGRRLFF
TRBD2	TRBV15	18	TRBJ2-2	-	TGTGCCACCAGCTCCCCCCCGGGACTAGCGGCTAACACCGGGGAGCTGTTTTTT	CATSSPPGLAANTGELFF
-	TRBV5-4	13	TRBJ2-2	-	TGTGCCAGCACATCAGGGTACACCGGGGAGCTGTTTTTT	CASTSGYTGELFF
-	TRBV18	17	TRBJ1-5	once	TGTGCCAGCTCACCAGAACTCCAGGGTCCACCCCATCAGCCCCAGCATTTT	CASSPELQGPPHQPQHF
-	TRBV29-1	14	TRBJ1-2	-	TGCAGCGTGGAAGGTGAGGGAGGAGACTATGGCTACACCTTC	CSVEGEGGDYGYTF
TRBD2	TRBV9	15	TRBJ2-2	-	TGTGCCAGCAGCCCCCGGGCGGGGGTAGGAGGGGAGCTGTTTTTT	CASSPRAGVGGELFF
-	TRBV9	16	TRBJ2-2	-	TGTGCCAGCAGCGTAGACCGGGACTTGAACACCGGGGAGCTGTTTTTT	CASSVDRDLNTGELFF
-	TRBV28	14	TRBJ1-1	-	TGTGCCAGCAGTCACGGACTTCAGGGTGGTGCAGCTTTCTTT	CASSHGLQGGAAFF
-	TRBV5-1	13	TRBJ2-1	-	TGCGCCAGCAGCTGGGACTCCTACAATGAGCAGTTCTTC	CASSWDSYNEQFF
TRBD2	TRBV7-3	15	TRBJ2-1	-	TGTGCCAGCAGCTTCCAGCGGGGTACCTACAATGAGCAGTTCTTC	CASSFQRGTYNEQFF
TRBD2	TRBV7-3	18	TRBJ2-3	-	TGTGCCAGCAGCTTAATTGGTCAAGGGACTAGCGGTGCAGATACGCAGTATTTT	CASSLIGQGTSGADTQYF
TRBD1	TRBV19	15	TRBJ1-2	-	TGTGCCAGTAGTCCGACAGGGGGCCTTCCTAGTGGCTACACCTTC	CASSPTGGLPSGYTF
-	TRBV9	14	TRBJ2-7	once	TGTGCCAGCAGCGTAGGGACAGCCATTTACGAGCAGTACTTC	CASSVGTAIYEQYF
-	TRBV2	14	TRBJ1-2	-	TGTGCCAGCACCCAAGGGTTGGGGTCTGGCGGCTACACCTTC	CASTQGLGSGGYTF
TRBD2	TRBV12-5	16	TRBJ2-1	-	TGTGCTAGTGGTTTGGAGGGACTAGTCGGACCCAATGAGCAGTTCTTC	CASGLEGLVGPNEQFF
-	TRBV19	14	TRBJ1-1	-	TGTGCCAGTAGTATCGACAGAGGGAACACTGAAGCTTTCTTT	CASSIDRGNTEAFF
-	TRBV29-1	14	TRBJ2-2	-	TGCAGCGTGGGAGTGCCTACGAACACCGGGGAGCTGTTTTTT	CSVGVPTNTGELFF
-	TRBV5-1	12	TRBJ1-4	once	TGCGCCAGCAGCTTAGAGACAGGCCCCATGTTTTTT	CASSLETGPMFF
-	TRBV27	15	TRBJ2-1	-	TGTGCCAGCAAAACTGGGGGCCTTTCCTACAATGAGCAGTTCTTC	CASKTGGLSYNEQFF
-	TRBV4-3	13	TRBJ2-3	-	TGCGCCAGCAGCCAAGATGGTACAGATACGCAGTATTTT	CASSQDGTDTQYF
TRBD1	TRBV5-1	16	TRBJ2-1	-	TGCGCCAGCAGCTTAGACGGGACAGGAGACTACAATGAGCAGTTCTTC	CASSLDGTGDYNEQFF
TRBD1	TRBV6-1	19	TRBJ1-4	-	TGTGCCAGCAGTGAAGCGCCCCCCGCCCGGGACAGGGGAAATGAAAAACTGTTTTTT	CASSEAPPARDRGNEKLFF